This TCR beta chain came from a study of Ad26.COV2.S vaccination and SARS-CoV-2 variants (dated by TCRdb to about 2021). As for the study more broadly: TCRbeta repertoire sequencing served as the tool for gauging how specific and how broad the SARS-CoV-2-reactive T cell receptors were following Ad26.COV2.S vaccination. The TCR-sequenced set comprised approximately 32 samples: around 20 Ad26.COV2.S vaccine recipients, 5 placebo recipients and 8 SARS-CoV-2 convalescent individuals.

The germline V gene provides CDR1 SGDLS and CDR2 YYNGEE. The CDR3 holds 15 amino acids from the cysteine to the phenylalanine. Only CDR3 DNA remains: 45 bases, in frame from the first base. The V end gives up 2 bases and the J end 1 base, leaving 4 bases in the junction not matched to a gene. On this clone: What this receptor recognizes is not known. Base qualities were left out, and no much larger clone turns up one base away.

The time point label, read with the paper, signifies: individuals recovered from natural SARS-CoV-2 infection. The immunoSEQ Assay was used to sequence TCRbeta CDR3 regions. After extraction, genomic DNA underwent amplification by bias-controlled multiplex PCR, followed by high-throughput sequencing. In the paper's pipeline: Collapsing and filtering of sequences were performed to quantify the absolute abundance of each unique TCRbeta CDR3 region. T cell fraction was estimated by normalizing TCRbeta template counts to usable DNA, with usable DNA measured through amplification of reference genes found in all nucleated cells. Repertoire TCRs were annotated as SARS-CoV-2-specific when V gene, CDR3 amino acid sequence and J gene were exactly matched to a known reactive TCR set. The reference SARS-CoV-2 TCR set was derived from MIRA and filtered for enrichment in COVID-19-positive ImmuneCODE repertoires, a step that removed public or cross-reactive TCRs. Using the MIRA antigens, annotated TCRs were further analysed by specific ORF or by position within an ORF. Breadth was defined as annotated unique rearrangements over total unique productive rearrangements; depth was the summed frequency of those rearrangements. Two-sided Wilcoxon rank-sum tests were used to compare TCR breadth between groups. TCRdb stores this immuneACCESS table with in-frame sequences only. Part of the clones is absent; in the studies checked, under half of the shortfall reflects unresolved V genes, and no reason is known for the rest. V and J calls plus clone size are reproduced from that table; the DNA served to infer D and trimming. The sample table holds about 180,000 clones, of which 87% were seen once. The ten largest clones capture under 7.5% of the sample.

What the study reported, not specific to this receptor: It was noted by the authors that total T cell responses may have been underestimated by the TCR breadth and depth analyses. After vaccination, substantial breadth of spike-specific CD8+ and CD4+ T cell responses was reported. Compared with placebo recipients, Ad26.COV2.S recipients showed higher spike-specific TCR breadth (P = 0.0014). Vaccine and placebo recipients had comparable non-spike TCR breadth, which fits with the vaccine containing only spike.

This sample comprised peripheral blood, obtained after recovery from COVID-19. The receptor chain draws on TRBV9 and TRBJ2-7, with TRBD2 matching 9 junction bases. This receptor was taken from a human donor who had recovered from COVID-19. The DNA sequence follows: TGTGCCAGCAGCGTCGGACTAGCGATTTCCTACGAGCAGTACTTC. This gives the protein CASSVGLAISYEQYF. The variable domain in full, with residues beyond the CDR3 obtained from the reference TRBV9 and TRBJ2-7 genes, is DSGVTQTPKHLITATGQRVTLRCSPRSGDLSVYWYQQSLDQGLQFLIQYYNGEERAKGNILERFSAQQFPDLHSELNLSSLELGDSALYFCASSVGLAISYEQYFGPGTRLTVT.